This record concerns one T cell receptor (beta chain) sequence. The record originates from a study of technical replicates of blood from a handful of donors. Here immunoSEQ multiplex PCR was the method, and the copy in TCRdb shows in-frame clones only, minus some. The table lists tens of thousands of clones, roughly 92% of them singletons, with around 0.41% in the top ten. CDR3 length equals 15 residues. Germline lookup yields CDR1 SEHNR and CDR2 FQNEAQ (reference sequence). V lost 4 bases and J lost 4; bases outside the gene matches: 9. Sequencing used T cells isolated from PBMCs. The clonotype was recovered from a human donor in good health. The rearrangement uses TRBV7-9 and TRBJ1-2; 7 nucleotides match TRBD1. The CDR3 sequence: CASSSSGGDLYGYTF. CDR3 nucleotide sequence: TGTGCCAGCAGCTCCTCAGGGGGTGATCTCTATGGCTACACCTTC.